This is a list of T cell receptor beta chains from one sample in a study of blood T cell repertoires in COVID-19. The data were produced by immunoSEQ multiplex PCR, yet TCRdb's version contains in-frame clones alone and is incomplete. This sample has 150,000 to 200,000 clones, with approximately 90% found just once. Sequenced sample: peripheral blood. These TCRs come from a man between 35 and 55 years old with active or convalescent COVID-19. CDR3s include the opening cysteine and the closing phenylalanine or tryptophan. A D gene is named only where the DNA matches it firmly. Size is omitted from some rows. Given values are once, few, many or a class for expanded clones.

V gene	clone size	D gene	CDR3 length	J gene	CDR3 DNA	CDR3 protein
TRBV11-2	.	.	12	TRBJ2-7	TGTGCCAGCACTCAACAGGGTTACGAGCAGTACTTC	CASTQQGYEQYF
TRBV11-3	once	TRBD1	15	TRBJ2-1	TGTGCCAGCAGCTTTGGGACAGGAACCTACAATGAGCAGTTCTTC	CASSFGTGTYNEQFF
TRBV28	.	TRBD1	15	TRBJ1-2	TGTGCCAGCAGTTCGAAGCAGGGGGGCGAGTATGGCTACACCTTC	CASSSKQGGEYGYTF
TRBV28	.	.	14	TRBJ2-2	TGTGCCAGCAGCACTACACTAAACACCGGGGAGCTGTTTTTT	CASSTTLNTGELFF
TRBV28	.	.	15	TRBJ1-1	TGTGCCAGCAGTCCATCCACCCCCGGTAACACTGAAGCTTTCTTT	CASSPSTPGNTEAFF
TRBV3-1/TRBV3-2	.	TRBD1	13	TRBJ1-2	TGTGCCAGCAGATTCGGGACAGACTATGGCTACACCTTC	CASRFGTDYGYTF
TRBV5-5	.	TRBD1	16	TRBJ1-5	TGTGCCAGCAGCTTATCCGGGACAGGGCGTAACCAGCCCCAGCATTTT	CASSLSGTGRNQPQHF
TRBV15	.	TRBD1	17	TRBJ1-5	TGTGCCACCAGCAGAGACCGGACTGTACAGGGGAATCAGCCCCAGCATTTT	CATSRDRTVQGNQPQHF
TRBV3-1/TRBV3-2	.	.	14	TRBJ2-7	TGTGCCAGCAGCCAAGAGATTTCCCGGGGCGAGCAGTACTTC	CASSQEISRGEQYF
TRBV3-1/TRBV3-2	few	.	15	TRBJ1-5	TGTGCCAGCAGCCAAGACCCCTCAGGCAATCAGCCCCAGCATTTT	CASSQDPSGNQPQHF
TRBV5-1	.	TRBD2	14	TRBJ2-3	TGCGCCAGCAGCTTGGGAACTAGCGGAGATACGCAGTATTTT	CASSLGTSGDTQYF
TRBV7-9	.	.	11	TRBJ1-1	TGTGCCAGCACCCTCCTGGTCGGGGCTTTCTTT	CASTLLVGAFF
TRBV28	.	.	15	TRBJ2-1	TGTGCCAGCAGTCCGACCACAGGGAAGTACAATGAGCAGTTCTTC	CASSPTTGKYNEQFF
TRBV9	.	TRBD1	15	TRBJ2-1	TGTGCCAGCAGCGCTCGGGGACAGGGTGGGAATGAGCAGTTCTTC	CASSARGQGGNEQFF
TRBV19	.	.	13	TRBJ1-5	TGTGCCAGTAGTCCAGGGGTGGGGGTGCCCCAGCATTTT	CASSPGVGVPQHF
TRBV2	.	TRBD1	13	TRBJ2-7	TGTGCCAGCAGGGGACAGGGGGCGGGGGAGCAGTACTTC	CASRGQGAGEQYF
TRBV5-6	.	.	17	TRBJ2-2	TGTGCCAGCAGCTTAATTCGGGCAGGGGAGAACACCGGGGAGCTGTTTTTT	CASSLIRAGENTGELFF
TRBV30	once	TRBD1	13	TRBJ2-7	TGTGCCTGGAGTGTCGGACAGGGGTCGGTGCAGTACTTC	CAWSVGQGSVQYF
TRBV2	.	.	13	TRBJ1-1	TGTGCCAGCAGTGAAAGGAGTAGCACTGAAGCTTTCTTT	CASSERSSTEAFF
TRBV3-1/TRBV3-2	once	.	14	TRBJ1-5	TGTGCCAGCAGCCCCGCCTATAGCAATCAGCCCCAGCATTTT	CASSPAYSNQPQHF
TRBV5-1	.	.	14	TRBJ1-1	TGCGCCAGCAGCTTGCGGTGGGGGGGCTCAGAAGCTTTCTTT	CASSLRWGGSEAFF
TRBV5-8	.	.	14	TRBJ2-7	TGTGCCAGCAGCCTCATATCAGGGGCTGGCGAGCAGTACTTC	CASSLISGAGEQYF
TRBV28	.	.	12	TRBJ1-1	TGTGCCAGCACCCTTGAAGGGGCTGAAGCTTTCTTT	CASTLEGAEAFF
TRBV6-1	.	TRBD1	13	TRBJ1-2	TGTGCCAGCAGTGAAGGCAGGGGGCTTGGCTACACCTTC	CASSEGRGLGYTF
TRBV3-1/TRBV3-2	.	TRBD2	15	TRBJ2-2	TGTGCCAGCAGCCACAGCGGGGGGAACACCGGGGAGCTGTTTTTT	CASSHSGGNTGELFF
TRBV7-9	.	TRBD2	15	TRBJ2-7	TGTGCCAGCAGCTCTACTAGCGGGACCCCCAGCGAGCAGTACTTC	CASSSTSGTPSEQYF
TRBV5-1	.	.	13	TRBJ2-3	TGCGCCAGCAGCTTGTCGCAGGGGGGAACGCAGTATTTT	CASSLSQGGTQYF
TRBV2	.	.	17	TRBJ1-3	TGTGCCAGCAGTGAACAGGGACTCCCGGACTCTGGAAACACCATATATTTT	CASSEQGLPDSGNTIYF
TRBV28	.	.	15	TRBJ1-5	TGTGCCAGCAGTGGGGGACTGAATAGCAATCAGCCCCAGCATTTT	CASSGGLNSNQPQHF
TRBV28	.	.	14	TRBJ2-5	TGTGCCAGCAGTAAAACTAGGCTCCAAGAGACCCAGTACTTC	CASSKTRLQETQYF
TRBV25-1	.	.	14	TRBJ2-7	TGTGCCAGCAGTGAATCAGGCTTATCCTACGAGCAGTACTTC	CASSESGLSYEQYF
TRBV6-5	.	TRBD1	14	TRBJ1-5	TGTGCCAGTACCGGGACAGAGGTTGTGGAGCCCCAGCATTTT	CASTGTEVVEPQHF
TRBV4-2	.	TRBD2	21	TRBJ2-4	TGTGCCAGCAGCCAAGATTTCCGACTAGCGCTTTTTGAGCAGGCCAAAAACATTCAGTACTTC	CASSQDFRLALFEQAKNIQYF
TRBV25-1	.	.	15	TRBJ2-5	TGTGCCAGCAGTGAATTGTCTGGTTCGGAGGAACCCCAGTACTTC	CASSELSGSEEPQYF
TRBV27	.	TRBD2	15	TRBJ2-7	TGTGCCAGCAGCCCACGAGCGGGGAGCTCCTACGAGCAGTACTTC	CASSPRAGSSYEQYF
TRBV4-1	.	.	15	TRBJ1-3	TGCGCCAGCAGCCAAGAAGAGAGCTCTGGAAACACCATATATTTT	CASSQEESSGNTIYF
TRBV21-1	.	.	15	TRBJ1-1	TGTGCCAGCAGCCTAAGGGACAGGGGGAACACTGAAGCTTTCTTT	CASSLRDRGNTEAFF
TRBV25-1	.	.	15	TRBJ1-4	TGTGCCAGCAGTGCGGAGAGAGCAACTAATGAAAAACTGTTTTTT	CASSAERATNEKLFF
TRBV29-1	.	.	12	TRBJ1-1	TGCAGCGTTGGCAGCGTGGGCACTGAAGCTTTCTTT	CSVGSVGTEAFF
TRBV29-1	.	.	11	TRBJ1-2	TGCAGCTTCGAGCACGGCTATGGCTACACCTTC	CSFEHGYGYTF
TRBV11-2	.	.	13	TRBJ1-1	TGTGCCAGCAGCACCTCGGGTTGGCGGGAAGCTTTCTTT	CASSTSGWREAFF
TRBV24-1	once	TRBD1	15	TRBJ2-1	TGTGCCACCAGTAGAGACAGGGTCAACTACAATGAGCAGTTCTTC	CATSRDRVNYNEQFF
TRBV19	.	.	15	TRBJ1-1	TGTGCCAGTAGTATAGAGGCCAGGGGTAACGCTGAAGCTTTCTTT	CASSIEARGNAEAFF
TRBV20-1	.	TRBD1	16	TRBJ1-1	TGCAGTGCTAGTGGAAGGACGGACAGGTTGAACACTGAAGCTTTCTTT	CSASGRTDRLNTEAFF
TRBV18	.	TRBD2	16	TRBJ2-7	TGTGCCAGCTCATCTCTCCGCGGGGGGGCCAAGGTCGAGCAGTACTTC	CASSSLRGGAKVEQYF
TRBV12-3/TRBV12-4	.	TRBD1	13	TRBJ2-7	TGTGCCAGCTCGGGGACAGACTCCTACGAGCAGTACTTC	CASSGTDSYEQYF
TRBV5-6	.	.	16	TRBJ1-3	TGTGCCAGCAGCCTCAGGCGGGGCGACCCTGGAAACACCATATATTTT	CASSLRRGDPGNTIYF
TRBV28	.	.	13	TRBJ1-1	TGTGCCAGCAGTTTAAGAACTCTCACTGAAGCTTTCTTT	CASSLRTLTEAFF